This T cell receptor (beta chain) was documented in a study of blood T cell repertoires in COVID-19. About the research overall: Spain, Italy and the United States supplied samples that represented acute and convalescent COVID-19. PBMCs, B-cell-depleted T cells, or T cells were the source of the cDNA or gDNA that made up the material.

Original processing notes: How many nucleated cells were present was estimated from reference gene primer amplification. Method: immunoSEQ multiplex PCR; TCRdb's copy keeps in-frame clones and lacks some. The D gene and trimming were derived from the DNA, and the V and J assignments and clone size from that table. Found here are roughly 240,000 clones, about nine tenths of them singletons; the top ten hold approximately 1.5%. J lost 3 bases, V lost 5 bases, and 3 bases had no gene match. The CDR3 loop spans 13 amino acids. CDR1 and CDR2 (germline): MNHEY, SVGEGT. This clone was recorded a few times. Sequencing was carried out using peripheral blood. This chain joins TRBV6-2 or TRBV6-3 and TRBJ1-1; 7 bases align to TRBD1. This TCR came from a woman between 55 and 75 years old who had recovered from COVID-19. The CDR3 nucleotides are TGTGCCAGCAGTCGTGGGACAGACACTGAAGCTTTCTTT. Protein sequence: CASSRGTDTEAFF.